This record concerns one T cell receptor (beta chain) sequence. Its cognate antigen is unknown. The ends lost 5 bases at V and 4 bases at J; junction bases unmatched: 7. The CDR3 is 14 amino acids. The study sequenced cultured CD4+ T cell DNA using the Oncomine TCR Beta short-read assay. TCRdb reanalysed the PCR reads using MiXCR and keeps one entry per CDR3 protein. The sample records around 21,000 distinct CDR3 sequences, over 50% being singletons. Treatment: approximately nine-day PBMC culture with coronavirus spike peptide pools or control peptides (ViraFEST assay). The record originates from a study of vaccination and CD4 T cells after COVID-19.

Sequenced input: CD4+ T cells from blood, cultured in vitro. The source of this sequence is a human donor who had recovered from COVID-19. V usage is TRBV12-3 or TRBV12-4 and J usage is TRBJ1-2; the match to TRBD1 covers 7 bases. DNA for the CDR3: TGTGCCAGCAGTCCAATTGGGACAGCCTATGGCTACACCTTC. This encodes CASSPIGTAYGYTF.